Listed below are T cell receptor beta chains from one sample, sequenced in a study of lymphopenia after photon versus proton radiotherapy. Profiling relied on immunoSEQ multiplex PCR, and the TCRdb table lists in-frame clones only, not all of them. Seen here are roughly 41,000 clones, more than 70% observed once, and the top ten hold approximately 2.9%. The sample consisted of peripheral blood, taken from a patient treated with photon-based radiotherapy. The source is a man aged 50 or older with gastric cancer. CDR3s include the opening cysteine and the closing phenylalanine or tryptophan. A D gene is named only where the DNA matches it firmly. Not all rows give a size; the values are once, few, many and, for expanded clones, a class.

>.|TRBJ1-5|TRBD1|TRBV13
CASSPQGGRGQPQHF
TGTGCCAGCAGCCCACAGGGGGGGCGCGGTCAGCCCCAGCATTTT
>.|TRBJ2-3|.|TRBV19
CASSSGYRTDTQYF
TGTGCCAGTAGTTCGGGATATCGCACAGATACGCAGTATTTT
>.|TRBJ1-4|TRBD1|TRBV18
CASSTSGQGPNEKLFF
TGTGCCAGCTCAACCTCTGGACAGGGTCCTAATGAAAAACTGTTTTTT
>.|TRBJ2-2|.|TRBV19
CASSIGGPGELFF
TGTGCCAGTAGTATAGGGGGTCCCGGGGAGCTGTTTTTT
>.|TRBJ2-3|.|TRBV7-2
CASSFRETDTQYF
TGTGCCAGCAGCTTCAGAGAAACAGATACGCAGTATTTT
>once|TRBJ1-1|.|TRBV7-9
CASTFGGEGTEAFF
TGTGCCAGCACCTTCGGGGGGGAGGGCACTGAAGCTTTCTTT
>.|TRBJ1-1|.|TRBV11-2
CASSPRRTAGNTEAFF
TGTGCCAGCAGCCCGCGGCGGACCGCGGGGAACACTGAAGCTTTCTTT
>.|TRBJ1-2|TRBD1|TRBV9
CASSDGTASYGYTF
TGTGCCAGCAGCGACGGGACAGCAAGTTATGGCTACACCTTC
>few|TRBJ1-2|.|TRBV7-8
CASSLEGRSYGYTF
TGTGCCAGCAGCTTAGAGGGCAGGTCCTATGGCTACACCTTC
>.|TRBJ1-6|TRBD1|TRBV7-9
CASRSWDSSYNSPLHF
TGTGCCAGCAGATCTTGGGACAGCTCCTATAATTCACCCCTCCACTTT
>.|TRBJ2-1|TRBD1|TRBV7-2
CASSLGTGWENEQFF
TGTGCCAGCAGCTTGGGGACAGGGTGGGAAAATGAGCAGTTCTTC